This T cell receptor beta chain originates from a study of blood T cell repertoires in COVID-19. Study summary: Donors in the United States, Italy and Spain gave samples during acute or convalescent COVID-19. PBMCs, B-cell-depleted T cells, or T cells provided the cDNA or gDNA that made up the material.

In the original analysis: Amplifying reference gene primers gave estimates of nucleated cell counts. Produced via immunoSEQ multiplex PCR; TCRdb's table is partial and in-frame only. Clone size and V and J calls were adopted from that table, with D and trimming inferred from the DNA. The data contain just over 250,000 clones, about nine tenths of them singletons. The sequenced sample was peripheral blood. This clonotype was sampled from a man aged 40-49 years who had recovered from COVID-19.

The CDR3 sequence is CASSGHRVETQYF. CDR3 in DNA: TGTGCCAGCAGCGGTCACAGGGTTGAGACCCAGTACTTC. The chain is built from TRBV5-8 and TRBJ2-5; tentative D call: TRBD1 (6 bases). With 4 bases removed from V and 5 bases from J, the gap between germline ends came to 12 bases. Germline lookup yields CDR1 SGHTS and CDR2 YDEGEE. The CDR3 consists of 13 residues.